Shown below are 32 T cell receptor beta chains from a single sample sequenced in a study of shared clonotypes between healthy human individuals. The protocol was immunoSEQ multiplex PCR, while the TCRdb copy is restricted to in-frame clones and leaves out a portion. Among some 690,000 clones listed, less than 95% were seen once. The source material was memory CD8+ T cells from PBMCs. Regarding subset: CD45RO+ cells pooled with CCR7-negative TemRA cells. Receptors originate from a man between 18 and 29 years old in good health. Some clones in this sample may be carry-over from other donors' samples.

This chain joins TRBV19 and TRBJ2-7; either TRBD1 or TRBD2 may supply D (5 bases each). From germline, CDR1 is LNHDA and CDR2 SQIVND (reference sequence). Trimming removed 7 bases from V and 6 bases from J, with 16 bases in between. The CDR3 extends over 13 amino acids. CDR3 amino acids: CASKSPGGSEQYF. The CDR3, as DNA: TGTGCCAGTAAGAGTCCTGGGGGTTCCGAGCAGTACTTC.

Worth noting for this clone: The same CDR3 is also encoded by other DNA sequences in this sample. The chain links TRBV9 to TRBJ2-7, with 10 bases identical to TRBD1. The CDR3 covers 14 residues. The V segment lost 0 bases and the J segment 4 bases; nucleotides outside the gene matches: 1. Germline loops: CDR1 SGDLS, CDR2 YYNGEE. CDR3 in amino acids: CASSVGDRGYEQYF. CDR3 nucleotides: TGTGCCAGCAGCGTAGGGGACAGGGGTTACGAGCAGTACTTC.

The chain has TRBV28 and TRBJ2-2, with a possible D match to TRBD2 (5 bases). The ends were cut back, 7 bases at V and 4 bases at J, with 25 bases in the middle. Germline CDR1 reads MDHEN; CDR2 reads SYDVKM. This CDR3 contains 18 residues. The CDR3 DNA sequence: TGTGCCAGCACCTCCCCCGGAGGACTTTTTGTCAGCACCGGGGAGCTGTTTTTT. Its translation is CASTSPGGLFVSTGELFF.

The chain is built from TRBV15 and TRBJ2-1; D gene ambiguous. The V gene lost 4 bases and the J gene lost 6 bases, with 10 bases spanning the gap. The length of the CDR3 is 13 residues. The germline V gene has CDR1 LNHNV and CDR2 YYDKDF (reference sequence). CDR3 nucleotide sequence: TGTGCCACCAGCACTGGGCCTACCAATGAGCAGTTCTTC. It specifies CATSTGPTNEQFF.

J is TRBJ1-3 and V is TRBV29-1; D not certain. Germline V lookup: CDR1 SQVTM, CDR2 ANQGSEA. With 7 bases removed from V and 3 bases from J, the gap between germline ends came to 4 bases. This CDR3 is built from 10 residues. The chain's CDR3 is CSAIGNTIYF. CDR3 bases: TGCAGCGCCATTGGAAACACCATATATTTT.

V is TRBV7-9 and J is TRBJ1-2, with 7 bases aligning to TRBD1. Looked up from germline, CDR1 is SEHNR and CDR2 is FQNEAQ (reference sequence). The V gene end was trimmed by 5 bases and the J gene end by 4 bases; junction bases not matched to a gene: 4. The CDR3 has 13 residues. The CDR3 DNA sequence: TGTGCCAGCAGCCCAGACAGGGCCTATGGCTACACCTTC. This codes for CASSPDRAYGYTF.

The genes are TRBV18 and TRBJ1-2, with TRBD1 as a possible D gene (6 bases). The CDR3 covers 15 residues. Germline assignment: CDR1 KGHSH and CDR2 LQKENI. V lost 6 bases and J lost 0, with 14 bases in between. The chain's CDR3 is CASSQAGTTNYGYTF. DNA for the CDR3: TGTGCCAGCTCTCAAGCCGGGACAACTAACTATGGCTACACCTTC.

The chain couples TRBV28 to TRBJ2-3; 7 positions agree with TRBD2. Germline CDR1 and CDR2: MDHEN and SYDVKM. This CDR3 has 18 residues. V lost 1 base, J lost 0 bases, and 10 bases stayed unmatched. The CDR3 DNA reads as TGTGCCAGCAGTTTATCATACGGCCTAGCGGACAGCACAGATACGCAGTATTTT. Translation gives CASSLSYGLADSTDTQYF. Full variable domain (outside the CDR3, taken from reference TRBV28 and TRBJ2-3): DVKVTQSSRYLVKRTGEKVFLECVQDMDHENMFWYRQDPGLGLRLIYFSYDVKMKEKGDIPEGYSVSREKKERFSLILESASTNQTSMYLCASSLSYGLADSTDTQYFGPGTRLTVL.

CDR3 coding DNA: TGTGCCAGCAGTGGCGGTGGAACCCGCACCGGGGAGCTGTTTTTT. This gives the protein CASSGGGTRTGELFF. The chain uses TRBV27 and TRBJ2-2; no clear D. Germline V gives CDR1 MNHEY, CDR2 SMNVEV (reference sequence). Trimming pared 5 bases from V and 4 bases from J, leaving 14 bases between. The CDR3 runs to 15 residues.

The chain combines TRBV15 with TRBJ2-7; D may be TRBD1 (5 bases). Germline V lookup: CDR1 LNHNV, CDR2 YYDKDF (reference sequence). Trimming left V 3 bases short and J 0 bases short, with 15 bases between. CDR3 length: 16 amino acids. The DNA for the CDR3 is TGTGCCACCAGCAGTCCCCAAACCAGGGCCTCCTACGAGCAGTACTTC. Translation: CATSSPQTRASYEQYF.

This chain uses TRBV11-3 with TRBJ2-5; tentative D call: TRBD1 (6 bases). The V and J ends lost 6 bases and 4 bases respectively, with 18 bases between them. Germline V CDR1 and CDR2: SGHNT, YENEEA. The CDR3 contains 15 residues. Here the CDR3 DNA reads TGTGCCAGCAGTTCCGGGACAACAGGAATAGAGACCCAGTACTTC. It specifies CASSSGTTGIETQYF.

This clone has ten or more counts. This chain joins TRBV11-1 and TRBJ2-7, with D perhaps TRBD1 or TRBD2 (5 bases each). The germline V gene encodes CDR1 SGHAT and CDR2 FQDESV (reference sequence). Trimming removed 9 bases at V and 1 base at J, with 22 bases between. This CDR3 has 16 residues. CDR3 sequence (DNA): TGTGCCAGTAGAGGGTCGAGGGGAGAAGGATCCTACGAGCAGTACTTC. Amino acids: CASRGSRGEGSYEQYF.

The chain joins TRBV14 to TRBJ2-5; 10 bases align to TRBD2. CDR1 and CDR2 from the germline V gene are SGHDN and FVKESK. Unmatched junction bases numbered 0, after V lost 1 base and J lost 1 base. The CDR3 sequence is 15 residues long. CDR3 bases: TGTGCCAGCAGCCAAGGACTAGCGGGCCAAGAGACCCAGTACTTC. It codes for CASSQGLAGQETQYF.

The CDR3 sequence: CAMRRLAGVAGELFF. In DNA form, the CDR3 reads TGTGCCATGCGGCGACTAGCGGGAGTAGCCGGGGAGCTGTTTTTT. The chain employs TRBV7-9 and TRBJ2-2, with 12 bases lining up with TRBD2. The V gene's germline CDR1 is SEHNR and CDR2 FQNEAQ (reference sequence). V lost 10 bases to trimming and J lost 6 bases; unmatched junction nucleotides: 9. The CDR3 covers 15 residues. The full variable domain, completed using reference TRBV7-9 and TRBJ2-2, is DTGVSQNPRHKITKRGQNVTFRCDPISEHNRLYWYRQTLGQGPEFLTYFQNEAQLEKSRLLSDRFSAERPKGSFSTLEIQRTEQGDSAMYLCAMRRLAGVAGELFFGEGSRLTVL.

The V call is TRBV7-9, the J call TRBJ1-4; no reliable D call. Trimming removed 6 bases at V and 4 bases at J, with 21 bases between. Germline values: CDR1 SEHNR, CDR2 FQNEAQ (reference sequence). CDR3 length equals 17 residues. DNA for the CDR3: TGTGCCAGCAGAATCAAAGCGGCGGACGGTCGTAATGAAAAACTGTTTTTT. Translated, it gives CASRIKAADGRNEKLFF. The full variable domain, rest sourced from reference TRBV7-9 and TRBJ1-4, is DTGVSQNPRHKITKRGQNVTFRCDPISEHNRLYWYRQTLGQGPEFLTYFQNEAQLEKSRLLSDRFSAERPKGSFSTLEIQRTEQGDSAMYLCASRIKAADGRNEKLFFGSGTQLSVL.

This chain uses TRBV15 with TRBJ2-1, with TRBD2 as a possible D gene (7 bases). CDR1 and CDR2 (germline): LNHNV, YYDKDF (reference sequence). The germline V and J ends were trimmed by 8 bases and 4 bases, with 9 bases remaining between them. The CDR3 has 12 residues. The chain's CDR3 is CATGGAYNEQFF. In DNA form, the CDR3 reads TGTGCCACCGGGGGGGCATACAATGAGCAGTTCTTC.

The chain couples TRBV28 to TRBJ2-7, with 9 bases aligning to TRBD1. Trimming at V came to 7 bases and at J to 0 bases, leaving 4 bases not matched to a gene. This CDR3 region has 14 residues. Germline CDR1 reads MDHEN; CDR2 reads SYDVKM. The chain's CDR3 is CASTRTGASYEQYF. The CDR3 DNA follows: TGTGCCAGCACCAGGACAGGGGCCTCCTACGAGCAGTACTTC.

This chain joins TRBV28 and TRBJ2-7; 8 nucleotides agree with TRBD1. V lost 4 bases, J lost 2 bases, and 10 bases stayed unmatched. CDR3 size: 16 residues. The germline V gene has CDR1 MDHEN and CDR2 SYDVKM. The CDR3 sequence: CASSSPPGTGTYEQYF. The CDR3 bases are TGTGCCAGCAGTTCTCCCCCCGGGACAGGTACCTACGAGCAGTACTTC.

The rearrangement links TRBV5-1 to TRBJ2-3; 14 nucleotides agree with TRBD2. V trimming: 5 bases; J trimming: 5 bases; junction bases outside the gene matches: 4. The CDR3 is 15 residues long. Germline CDR1 reads SGHRS; CDR2 reads YFSETQ. The CDR3: CASRPGLAGEDTQYF. Here the CDR3 DNA reads TGCGCCAGCAGACCGGGACTAGCGGGAGAAGATACGCAGTATTTT.

This rearrangement joins TRBV5-6 to TRBJ2-1; D is ambiguous. Trimming stripped 2 bases from V and 10 bases from J, with 13 bases between. Looked up from germline, CDR1 is SGHDT and CDR2 is YYEEEE. The CDR3 is 13 residues long. This CDR3 is CASSFLREWEQFF. As DNA, the CDR3 is TGTGCCAGCAGCTTTCTCAGAGAGTGGGAGCAGTTCTTC.

The J gene is TRBJ2-1, the V gene TRBV28; D gene unclear. Trimming pared 7 bases from V and 4 bases from J, leaving 11 bases between. CDR3 length: 13 amino acids. The germline CDR1 and CDR2 sequences are MDHEN and SYDVKM. The CDR3 DNA is TGTGCCAGCAATGTAGGATGGTACAATGAGCAGTTCTTC. Translation gives CASNVGWYNEQFF.

This clone was seen once. The gene calls are TRBV15 and TRBJ2-1; D is unclear. Germline V CDR1 and CDR2: LNHNV, YYDKDF (reference sequence). CDR3 length equals 13 residues. Trimming took 3 bases from V and 9 from J, leaving 12 bases between them. CDR3 nucleotide sequence: TGTGCCACCAGCAGTCCTGGACCTAGTGAGCAGTTCTTC. Its protein is CATSSPGPSEQFF.

This clone was counted only a few times. The CDR3 spells CASSLYGAGGPSDTQYF. In nucleotides, the CDR3 is TGTGCCAGCAGTTTATATGGGGCGGGAGGGCCTTCAGATACGCAGTATTTT. The V gene is TRBV27, the J gene TRBJ2-3, with 9 bases aligning to TRBD2. Germline-derived CDR1 and CDR2 are MNHEY and SMNVEV (reference sequence). Losses at the gene ends were 1 base for V and 4 bases for J; bases not matched to a gene: 9. The CDR3 length is 17 residues.

The CDR3 loop reads CASSELDRGGNEQFF. CDR3 nucleotides: TGTGCCAGCAGTGAACTGGACAGGGGTGGGAATGAGCAGTTCTTC. The chain has TRBV2 and TRBJ2-1; 9 bases align to TRBD1. CDR1 SNHLY and CDR2 FYNNEI come from the germline V gene. The length of the CDR3 is 15 residues. The V segment lost 2 bases and the J segment 7 bases; nucleotides outside the gene matches: 6.

The rearrangement links TRBV7-8 to TRBJ2-5, with 11 nucleotides matching TRBD2. This CDR3 is 17 amino acids long. Germline lookup yields CDR1 SGHVS and CDR2 FQNEAQ. With V trimmed by 2 bases and J by 4 bases, 9 bases remained unmatched. The CDR3 DNA reads TGTGCCAGCAGCTTATTTTTAGCGGGAGGGCCCACAGAGACCCAGTACTTC. It specifies CASSLFLAGGPTETQYF. The variable domain in full, with the rest retrieved from reference TRBV7-8 and TRBJ2-5, is GAGVSQSPRYKVAKRGQDVALRCDPISGHVSLFWYQQALGQGPEFLTYFQNEAQLDKSGLPSDRFFAERPEGSVSTLKIQRTQQEDSAVYLCASSLFLAGGPTETQYFGPGTRLLVL.

CDR3 DNA: TGTGCCAGCAGCCCCGCGGGACAGATACTCACAGATACGCAGTATTTT. It translates to CASSPAGQILTDTQYF. V usage is TRBV28 and J usage is TRBJ2-3, with D perhaps TRBD1 (7 bases). Trimming pared 6 bases from V and 2 bases from J, leaving 18 bases between. Germline V gene data show CDR1 as MDHEN and CDR2 as SYDVKM. The CDR3 spans 16 residues.

The chain carries TRBV7-9 and TRBJ2-7; the D is unclear. The CDR3 spans 12 residues. Germline V gene data show CDR1 as SEHNR and CDR2 as FQNEAQ (reference sequence). Trimming removed 2 bases at V and 11 bases at J, with 13 bases between. This CDR3 is CASSLKGQGKYF. The CDR3 DNA is TGTGCCAGCAGCTTAAAAGGGCAAGGGAAGTACTTC.

There are many counts of this clone. The chain combines TRBV6-4 with TRBJ2-3, with 9 bases fitting TRBD2. The CDR3 is made up of 15 amino acids. V trimming: 5 bases; J trimming: 0 bases; junction bases outside the gene matches: 3. Germline loops: CDR1 MRHNA, CDR2 SNTAGT. The CDR3, as DNA: TGTGCCAGCAGTCTCACTAGCGGGAGCACAGATACGCAGTATTTT. It is translated as CASSLTSGSTDTQYF.

CDR3: CARWGPNDYEQYF. The CDR3 DNA reads TGTGCCAGGTGGGGACCAAATGACTACGAGCAGTACTTC. This chain uses TRBV2 with TRBJ2-7; D is perhaps TRBD1 or TRBD2 (5 bases each). This CDR3 comprises 13 residues. The germline gives CDR1 SNHLY, CDR2 FYNNEI. V was trimmed by 9 bases and J by 3 bases, leaving 15 bases between them.

J is TRBJ2-7 and V is TRBV5-6; D not resolved. V lost 4 bases and J 4 bases, leaving 6 bases between the germline ends. CDR1 SGHDT and CDR2 YYEEEE come from the germline V gene. The CDR3 loop spans 11 amino acids. The CDR3 reads CASSRGYEQYF. The CDR3 nucleotides are TGTGCCAGCAGCCGCGGTTACGAGCAGTACTTC.

This chain joins TRBV11-2 and TRBJ2-5; D is possibly TRBD2 (6 bases). Germline CDR1 and CDR2: SGHAT and FQNNGV. CDR3 size: 14 residues. V shed 0 bases and J shed 7 bases, with 12 bases lying between them. In nucleotides, the CDR3 is TGTGCCAGCAGCTTAGAGGGGGGTCGGGGGACCCAGTACTTC. It encodes CASSLEGGRGTQYF.

V usage is TRBV13 and J usage is TRBJ2-7; perhaps TRBD1 as D (6 bases). Trimming left V 4 bases short and J 3 bases short, with 13 bases between. CDR1 PRHDT and CDR2 FYEKMQ come from the germline V gene (reference sequence). The CDR3 is 14 residues long. In DNA form, the CDR3 reads TGTGCCAGCAGCTACCGGGACAACCTCTACGAGCAGTACTTC. It translates to CASSYRDNLYEQYF.